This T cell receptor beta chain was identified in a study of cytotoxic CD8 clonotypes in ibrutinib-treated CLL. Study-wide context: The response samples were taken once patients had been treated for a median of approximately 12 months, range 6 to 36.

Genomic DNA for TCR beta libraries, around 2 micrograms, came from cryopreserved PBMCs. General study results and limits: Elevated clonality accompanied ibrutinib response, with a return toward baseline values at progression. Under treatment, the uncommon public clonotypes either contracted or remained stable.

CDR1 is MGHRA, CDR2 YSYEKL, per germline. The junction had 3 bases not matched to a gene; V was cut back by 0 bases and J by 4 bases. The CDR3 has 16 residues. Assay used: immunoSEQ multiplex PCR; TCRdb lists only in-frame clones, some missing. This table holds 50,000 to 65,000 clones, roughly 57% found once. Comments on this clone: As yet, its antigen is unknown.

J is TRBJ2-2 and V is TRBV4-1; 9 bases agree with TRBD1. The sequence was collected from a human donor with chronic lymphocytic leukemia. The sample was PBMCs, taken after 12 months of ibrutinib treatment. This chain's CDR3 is CASSQEGTGPTGELFF. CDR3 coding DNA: TGCGCCAGCAGCCAAGAGGGGACAGGGCCCACCGGGGAGCTGTTTTTT.